Described below is a single T cell receptor (beta chain) sequence and its context. Its antigen is currently not known. No clone much larger than this one lies a single base away; base qualities are absent. This sample stems from a study of T cell responses to AZD1222 COVID-19 vaccine (dated by TCRdb to the early 2020s). Study-wide context: AZD1222 recipients with second doses at about 4 weeks or about 12 weeks were pooled, because spike-specific TCR depth and breadth did not differ between schedules. Enrollment into the trials was organized by age into subgroups of 18-55, 56-69 and 70-plus years, and those subgroups contained around 150, 28 and 57 TCR-sequenced participants, respectively. TCR sequencing covered 230 or so trial participants: 200 to 210 given two doses of AZD1222 and about 26 given two doses of MenACWY control vaccine. What the work shows at the level of the full study, not this receptor alone: Epitopes outside the regions mutated in the B.1.351 and B.1.1.7 variants were reportedly recognized by nearly half of the unique spike-specific TCRs. After two AZD1222 doses, both the breadth and the depth of spike-specific TCRs were significantly higher than at day 0 and than in MenACWY recipients. Because no day 14 peak-response samples were available, repertoires were characterized only after the peak T cell response. Participants were mostly white British, with more females than males. The authors suggested clonal diversity may have been underestimated. CD4 TCRs associated with the vaccine covered the entire spike protein, and the dominant responses were in regions 160-218 and 743-854. Only six or seven AZD1222 recipients were SARS-CoV-2 seropositive at baseline, limiting conclusions about previously exposed vaccinees. The 56-69-year group was small, and its depth increase did not reach significance, likely because of low power.

The germline V gene (reference sequence) gives CDR1 as LNHDA and CDR2 as SQIVND. V drops 5 bases and J drops 7 bases, leaving 9 bases in between. The CDR3 holds 13 amino acids from the cysteine to the phenylalanine. Here the CDR3 DNA is all that survives: 39 bases in frame from base 1. The CDR3 regions of human TCRbeta chains were analyzed by immunosequencing. Regarding the original processing steps: TCRs in the repertoires were compared against a reference library of SARS-CoV-2-specific TCRs that had been generated with the MIRA antigen-specificity platform. Breadth was defined as the fraction of unique TCRs that were SARS-CoV-2-associated. Depth was defined as the fraction of total T cells that were SARS-CoV-2-associated. Using the MIRA data, every spike-specific TCR was mapped to the spike region that the TCR reacted to and assigned to either a CD4 or a CD8 class. Log10-transformed breadth and depth values were compared by one-way ANOVA with Sidak's multiple comparisons tests. What TCRdb holds here is the immuneACCESS table cut down to in-frame rearrangements. Part of the clones is not present; checked against another copy, under half of the missing clones reflect an unresolved V gene, and the others are unexplained. From that table come the V and J calls and clone size; the DNA was used to work out D and trimming. The sample records 150,000 to 190,000 clones, 90% of which are singletons. Over 1.5% of the sample is taken by the ten largest.

The time point label on this specimen signifies: baseline before first vaccination. Samples from vaccinated people were obtained from the UK trials COV001 and COV002, which included a single-blind randomized controlled phase 2/3 trial of AZD1222 (ChAdOx1 nCoV-19) in healthy adults. Trial participant PBMC samples were collected at day 0 and day 28 after the second dose for TCRbeta chain sequencing. Recombination joined TRBV19 with TRBJ1-6; possibly the D gene is TRBD1, per 6 matching bases. The input for sequencing was peripheral blood, taken on day 0 of AZD1222 vaccination. The TCR sequence derives from an adult in good health. The nucleotide sequence reads TGTGCCAGTAGTCCCACAGGGAATTCACCCCTCCACTTT. This gives the protein CASSPTGNSPLHF.